A selection of T cell receptor beta chains follows, all from one sample in a study of cytomegalovirus exposure and HLA in healthy donors. Profiled with immunoSEQ multiplex PCR; TCRdb holds only in-frame clones, not every one. Here the sample spans hundreds of thousands of clones, about 90% being singletons. Sequencing input: PBMCs. The receptors were sampled from a woman in her twenties or thirties in good health and CMV-seronegative. The CDR3 runs from the conserved cysteine through the conserved F or W. A D gene is named only where the DNA matches it firmly. Expanded clones get a size class; other rows say once, few or many, or leave the size out.

d_call	clone_size	v_call	j_call	cdr3_aa	cdr3_nt
NA	NA	TRBV5-6	TRBJ2-4	CASSMDESQNIQYF	TGTGCCAGCAGCATGGACGAGAGCCAAAACATTCAGTACTTC
NA	NA	TRBV11-3	TRBJ2-7	CASSLVRLAKGYEQYF	TGTGCCAGCAGCTTAGTGCGGCTAGCGAAGGGATACGAGCAGTACTTC
TRBD2	once	TRBV7-2	TRBJ2-2	CASSGGLEINTGELFF	TGTGCCAGCAGCGGAGGACTAGAGATAAACACCGGGGAGCTGTTTTTT
NA	NA	TRBV4-1	TRBJ2-5	CASSQGRGVVGGETQYF	TGCGCCAGCAGCCAAGGCAGGGGAGTAGTGGGGGGGGAGACCCAGTACTTC
NA	NA	TRBV5-1	TRBJ2-1	CASSLALGGAVEGNEQFF	TGCGCCAGCAGCTTGGCCTTGGGCGGGGCGGTCGAAGGCAATGAGCAGTTCTTC
NA	NA	TRBV9	TRBJ2-1	CASSVVGSTNEQFF	TGTGCCAGCAGCGTAGTCGGTTCGACTAATGAGCAGTTCTTC
NA	NA	TRBV4-3	TRBJ2-3	CASSQDLGSPVDTQYF	TGCGCCAGCAGCCAAGATCTGGGTAGCCCCGTCGATACGCAGTATTTT
NA	NA	TRBV27	TRBJ2-3	CASTPGWDTSPTVTDTQYF	TGTGCCAGCACCCCCGGATGGGACACTAGCCCTACTGTCACAGATACGCAGTATTTT
NA	once	TRBV27	TRBJ2-7	CASSHTGPSYEQYF	TGTGCCAGCAGTCACACGGGTCCCTCCTACGAGCAGTACTTC
NA	NA	TRBV5-1	TRBJ1-5	CASSGGTNQPQHF	TGCGCCAGCAGCGGGGGGACCAATCAGCCCCAGCATTTT
TRBD1	NA	TRBV19	TRBJ2-7	CASSAPGQARYEQYF	TGTGCCAGTAGTGCCCCGGGACAGGCGCGCTACGAGCAGTACTTC
NA	NA	TRBV6-6	TRBJ2-3	CASSVISEDTQYF	TGTGCCAGCAGTGTGATTAGCGAAGATACGCAGTATTTT
NA	NA	TRBV6-1	TRBJ2-2	CAIRTPVRAGGELFF	TGTGCCATCAGAACCCCCGTGAGGGCCGGCGGGGAGCTGTTTTTT
NA	NA	TRBV5-1	TRBJ2-3	CASSSPLDTQYF	TGCGCCAGCAGCTCCCCTCTAGATACGCAGTATTTT
TRBD2	NA	TRBV13	TRBJ2-1	CASSPSLTSGSYNEQFF	TGTGCCAGCAGCCCAAGTTTGACTAGCGGGTCTTACAATGAGCAGTTCTTC
TRBD2	NA	TRBV5-1	TRBJ2-5	CASSLGLAGFGQETQYF	TGCGCCAGCAGCTTGGGACTAGCGGGTTTCGGCCAAGAGACCCAGTACTTC
NA	NA	TRBV5-6	TRBJ1-1	CASSPVGTANTEAFF	TGTGCCAGCAGCCCGGTCGGGACGGCGAACACTGAAGCTTTCTTT
NA	once	TRBV5-1	TRBJ2-3	CASSSQGSPSTDTQYF	TGCGCCAGCAGCTCACAGGGTTCCCCTAGCACAGATACGCAGTATTTT
NA	NA	TRBV7-9	TRBJ2-7	CASSLQGGGGYEQYF	TGTGCCAGCAGCTTACAGGGAGGGGGAGGCTACGAGCAGTACTTC
NA	once	TRBV6-1	TRBJ1-1	CASSVAGMDTEAFF	TGTGCCAGCAGTGTGGCAGGGATGGACACTGAAGCTTTCTTT
NA	NA	TRBV28	TRBJ2-7	CASSLLQLEQYF	TGTGCCAGCAGTTTGCTCCAGCTCGAGCAGTACTTC
NA	NA	TRBV27	TRBJ2-7	CASSLSSPYEQYF	TGTGCCAGCAGTTTATCGTCGCCATACGAGCAGTACTTC
TRBD1	once	TRBV6-1	TRBJ1-2	CASSEGMDRDGYTF	TGTGCCAGCAGTGAAGGCATGGACAGGGATGGCTACACCTTC
NA	NA	TRBV11-3	TRBJ1-2	CASSSGRPVHYGYTF	TGTGCCAGCAGCTCCGGCCGCCCGGTTCACTATGGCTACACCTTC
TRBD2	NA	TRBV13	TRBJ2-5	CASSTARLAGGVQETQYF	TGTGCCAGCAGCACCGCCAGACTAGCGGGAGGTGTCCAAGAGACCCAGTACTTC
TRBD2	NA	TRBV2	TRBJ2-1	CASKGTSGQSYNEQFF	TGTGCCAGCAAAGGGACTAGCGGGCAATCCTACAATGAGCAGTTCTTC
NA	NA	TRBV27	TRBJ2-7	CASSLVPLDLYEQYF	TGTGCCAGCAGTTTAGTACCCCTTGACCTCTACGAGCAGTACTTC
TRBD2	once	TRBV5-6	TRBJ2-7	CASSPGGSGTSPRRYEQYF	TGTGCCAGCAGCCCGGGAGGATCCGGGACTAGCCCTAGGAGGTACGAGCAGTACTTC
NA	once	TRBV28	TRBJ2-7	CASSSTGAPSSYEQYF	TGTGCCAGCAGTTCAACGGGGGCGCCTAGCTCCTACGAGCAGTACTTC
NA	NA	TRBV11-2	TRBJ2-3	CASSFRVSTDTQYF	TGTGCCAGCAGCTTCCGGGTGAGCACAGATACGCAGTATTTT
NA	few	TRBV28	TRBJ2-7	CASSRGDGYEQYF	TGTGCCAGCAGCCGCGGGGACGGCTACGAGCAGTACTTC
NA	few	TRBV2	TRBJ2-2	CASSGYRANTGELFF	TGTGCCAGCAGTGGCTACCGGGCGAACACCGGGGAGCTGTTTTTT
NA	NA	TRBV5-1	TRBJ2-7	CASSEDSLANSYEQYF	TGCGCCAGCAGCGAGGATTCCCTAGCGAACTCCTACGAGCAGTACTTC
NA	NA	TRBV25-1	TRBJ2-5	CASSEMAGPETQYF	TGTGCCAGCAGTGAGATGGCAGGGCCAGAGACCCAGTACTTC
TRBD1	NA	TRBV11-1	TRBJ1-1	CASSSWTGRYTEAFF	TGTGCCAGCAGCTCATGGACAGGTCGGTACACTGAAGCTTTCTTT
NA	NA	TRBV19	TRBJ2-7	CASSMGMTSYEQYF	TGTGCCAGTAGTATGGGAATGACCTCCTACGAGCAGTACTTC
NA	NA	TRBV5-1	TRBJ1-3	CASSLEGNSGNTIYF	TGCGCCAGCAGCTTGGAAGGAAACTCTGGAAACACCATATATTTT
TRBD2	NA	TRBV19	TRBJ2-1	CASIRSGRGTYNEQFF	TGTGCCAGTATACGAAGCGGGAGAGGTACCTACAATGAGCAGTTCTTC
NA	NA	TRBV5-1	TRBJ2-1	CASSTGTPYNEQFF	TGCGCCAGCAGTACCGGGACCCCCTACAATGAGCAGTTCTTC
TRBD2	NA	TRBV27	TRBJ2-2	CASSSPTSGRTGELFF	TGTGCCAGCAGTTCCCCCACTAGCGGGAGGACCGGGGAGCTGTTTTTT
TRBD1	NA	TRBV10-1	TRBJ1-5	CAIQREGQGRYSNQPQHF	TGCGCCATCCAAAGGGAGGGACAGGGGAGATATAGCAATCAGCCCCAGCATTTT
NA	NA	TRBV19	TRBJ1-2	CASSLQQRDYGYTF	TGTGCCAGTAGTCTTCAACAGCGGGACTATGGCTACACCTTC
TRBD1	NA	TRBV19	TRBJ1-2	CAGSTGGDYGYTF	TGTGCCGGATCGACAGGGGGCGACTATGGCTACACCTTC
NA	NA	TRBV11-3	TRBJ1-1	CASSLGQGSEAFF	TGTGCCAGCAGCTTGGGTCAGGGGTCTGAAGCTTTCTTT
NA	NA	TRBV29-1	TRBJ2-1	CSGHRVHNEQFF	TGCAGCGGACACAGGGTTCACAATGAGCAGTTCTTC
TRBD1	NA	TRBV13	TRBJ1-3	CASSWRGTGSGNTIYF	TGTGCCAGCAGCTGGAGGGGGACAGGCTCTGGAAACACCATATATTTT
NA	NA	TRBV5-1	TRBJ2-2	CASSLTANTGELFF	TGCGCCAGCAGCCTAACAGCGAACACCGGGGAGCTGTTTTTT
TRBD2	few	TRBV19	TRBJ2-2	CASLGLAGLNTGELFF	TGTGCCAGTTTGGGACTAGCGGGATTGAACACCGGGGAGCTGTTTTTT
NA	NA	TRBV5-1	TRBJ2-3	CASSLRFTDTQYF	TGCGCCAGCAGCCTCCGTTTCACAGATACGCAGTATTTT
NA	NA	TRBV27	TRBJ2-3	CASSLSAGTDTQYF	TGTGCCAGCAGTTTATCAGCAGGCACAGATACGCAGTATTTT